Listed here are 30 T cell receptor beta chains from one sample, sequenced in a study of blood T cell repertoires in COVID-19. Repertoires were generated with immunoSEQ multiplex PCR, while TCRdb's copy carries only in-frame clones and drops some. The data contain about 200,000 clones, about 80% of them seen just once; the ten biggest clones take up approximately 8.1%. The sequencing input was peripheral blood. These receptor sequences come from an older woman with COVID-19, enrolled during active disease.

A single count supports this clone. The rearrangement links TRBV4-1 to TRBJ1-3; D possibly corresponds to TRBD1 (5 bases). This CDR3 comprises 17 residues. Germline CDR1 MGHRA, CDR2 YSYEKL. The ends were cut back, 2 bases at V and 0 bases at J, with 14 bases in the middle. CDR3: CASSQPGVTTSGNTIYF. The CDR3 nucleotides read TGCGCCAGCAGCCAACCGGGGGTCACGACCTCTGGAAACACCATATATTTT.

The J gene is TRBJ1-1, the V gene TRBV19; D unclear. Deletions cut 3 bases from V and 1 base from J, with 15 bases between. In germline, CDR1 is LNHDA, CDR2 SQIVND (reference sequence). The CDR3 spans 16 residues. The CDR3: CASSITGNQANTEAFF. For the CDR3, the DNA is TGTGCCAGTAGTATTACGGGTAATCAAGCGAACACTGAAGCTTTCTTT.

This chain joins TRBV5-1 and TRBJ2-1; TRBD2 aligns across 12 bases. The germline gives CDR1 SGHRS, CDR2 YFSETQ. The CDR3 has 14 residues. The V and J ends lost 7 bases and 7 bases, in that order; junction bases with no gene match: 6. In DNA, the CDR3 is TGCGCCAGCCTGACTAGCGGGAGACCAAATGAGCAGTTCTTC. Residues: CASLTSGRPNEQFF.

This chain links TRBV5-4 with TRBJ2-5, with D perhaps matching TRBD1 (5 bases). The CDR3 extends over 15 amino acids. Germline lookup yields CDR1 SGHNT and CDR2 YYREEE (reference sequence). V lost 4 bases, J lost 1 base, and 14 bases lay in between. This CDR3 is CASSPPFGAQETQYF. DNA of the CDR3: TGTGCCAGCAGCCCTCCTTTTGGGGCCCAAGAGACCCAGTACTTC.

V gene TRBV18 combines with J gene TRBJ2-5; tentative D call: TRBD2 (6 bases). Germline V gene sequence: CDR1 KGHSH, CDR2 LQKENI. This CDR3 is built from 13 residues. Trimming removed 3 bases from V and 2 bases from J, with 7 bases in between. The CDR3 sequence: CASSPGGQETQYF. CDR3 bases: TGTGCCAGCTCACCGGGGGGTCAAGAGACCCAGTACTTC.

This clone showed up just a few times. The chain uses TRBV2 and TRBJ1-5; D gene uncertain. Trimming cost V 7 bases and J 0 bases, with 10 bases left between them. The germline gives CDR1 SNHLY, CDR2 FYNNEI. The CDR3 extends over 14 amino acids. The CDR3 loop reads CASKETASNQPQHF. CDR3 sequence (DNA): TGTGCCAGCAAGGAGACGGCTAGCAATCAGCCCCAGCATTTT.

The chain links TRBV7-2 to TRBJ2-3; 8 positions match TRBD2. V shed 1 base and J 2 bases; nucleotides not matched to a gene: 8. The germline CDR1 and CDR2 sequences are SGHTA and FQGNSA. The CDR3 extends over 17 amino acids. As DNA, the CDR3 is TGTGCCAGCAGCTTAGTACCTAGCGGGCGGTACACAGATACGCAGTATTTT. Its translation: CASSLVPSGRYTDTQYF.

As DNA, the CDR3 is TGTGCCAGCAGCAGGGCTTCGACAGGAGCGAACACCGGGGAGCTGTTTTTT. Translated, it gives CASSRASTGANTGELFF. This chain uses TRBV5-4 with TRBJ2-2, with D possibly TRBD1 on 6 matching bases. Deletions cut 4 bases from V and 0 bases from J, with 16 bases between. Germline V gene data show CDR1 as SGHNT and CDR2 as YYREEE (reference sequence). CDR3 length: 17 amino acids. Looking up the rest from reference TRBV5-4 and TRBJ2-2 gives the full variable domain: ETGVTQSPTHLIKTRGQQVTLRCSSQSGHNTVSWYQQALGQGPQFIFQYYREEENGRGNFPPRFSGLQFPNYSSELNVNALELDDSALYLCASSRASTGANTGELFFGEGSRLTVL.

The chain recombines TRBV11-1 with TRBJ1-4; TRBD1 might be the D (5 bases). Germline CDR1 and CDR2: SGHAT and FQDESV (reference sequence). Trimming pared 5 bases from V and 7 bases from J, leaving 17 bases between. This CDR3 region has 15 residues. CDR3 coding DNA: TGTGCCAGCAGCCCTCTGGTGGGGCTTGGTGAAAAACTGTTTTTT. It codes for CASSPLVGLGEKLFF.

The genes are TRBV7-9 and TRBJ1-2; 7 bases agree with TRBD1. The germline CDR1 and CDR2 sequences are SEHNR and FQNEAQ (reference sequence). This CDR3 is 15 amino acids long. V shed 5 bases, J shed 6 bases, and the junction held 12 bases outside the gene matches. CDR3 region: CASSTSGTAFDGYTF. As DNA, the CDR3 is TGTGCCAGCAGCACCTCCGGGACAGCGTTCGATGGCTACACCTTC.

With respect to this clone: Additional DNA sequences in this sample encode the identical CDR3. The chain uses TRBV14 and TRBJ1-2; no clear D. From germline, CDR1 is SGHDN and CDR2 FVKESK. The germline V and J ends were trimmed by 0 bases and 4 bases, with 6 bases remaining between them. This CDR3 region has 13 residues. The CDR3 protein is CASSQDYSYGYTF. Here the CDR3 DNA reads TGTGCCAGCAGCCAAGACTATTCCTATGGCTACACCTTC. Full variable domain (outside the CDR3, taken from reference TRBV14 and TRBJ1-2): EAGVTQFPSHSVIEKGQTVTLRCDPISGHDNLYWYRRVMGKEIKFLLHFVKESKQDESGMPNNRFLAERTGGTYSTLKVQPAELEDSGVYFCASSQDYSYGYTFGSGTRLTVV.

J is TRBJ2-1 and V is TRBV3-1 (or the pseudogene TRBV3-2); possibly TRBD2 for D (6 bases). Germline V gene lookup returns CDR1 LGHDT and CDR2 YNNKEL (reference sequence). V lost 3 bases to trimming and J lost 8 bases, with 11 bases between them. The CDR3 length is 13 residues. CDR3 amino acids: CASSQGRRYEQFF. The CDR3 DNA is TGTGCCAGCAGCCAGGGGAGGAGGTATGAGCAGTTCTTC.

The chain uses TRBV2 and TRBJ2-2; D is ambiguous. Germline V gene lookup returns CDR1 SNHLY and CDR2 FYNNEI. The V end was cut by 7 bases, the J end by 4 bases, with 13 bases between. There are 14 residues in the CDR3. CDR3 loop: CASTDQRSTGELFF. The CDR3 coding sequence is TGTGCCAGCACCGACCAGAGGAGCACCGGGGAGCTGTTTTTT.

The J gene is TRBJ2-5, the V gene TRBV7-9; weak D call: TRBD2 (6 bases). This CDR3 spans 14 amino acids. Trimming shortened V by 5 bases and J by 3 bases, and 13 bases separated the two germline ends. Looked up from germline, CDR1 is SEHNR and CDR2 is FQNEAQ (reference sequence). CDR3 DNA: TGTGCCAGCAGCCCAATGGTAGCGGAAGAGACCCAGTACTTC. Amino acids: CASSPMVAEETQYF.

V is TRBV5-4 and J is TRBJ2-1; 14 bases fit TRBD2. CDR1 is SGHNT, CDR2 YYREEE, per germline (reference sequence). This CDR3 spans 16 amino acids. With 4 bases clipped from V and 4 bases from J, the junction kept 4 bases outside the gene matches. CDR3 nucleotide sequence: TGTGCCAGCAGCCGACTAGCGGGGGGGGAATACAATGAGCAGTTCTTC. This gives the protein CASSRLAGGEYNEQFF.

The chain carries TRBV24-1 and TRBJ1-5, with a weak D call TRBD1 (6 bases). Trimming took 3 bases from V and 7 from J, leaving 12 bases between them. In germline, CDR1 is KGHDR, CDR2 SFDVKD. The CDR3 covers 14 residues. CDR3: CATSDTRGRQPQHF. Here the CDR3 DNA reads TGTGCCACCAGTGATACCAGGGGCAGGCAGCCCCAGCATTTT.

This clone is a singleton in its sample. The V call is TRBV4-1, the J call TRBJ1-5; maybe TRBD1 (5 bases). V lost 5 bases and J 0 bases, leaving 17 bases between the germline ends. CDR1 and CDR2 from the germline V gene are MGHRA and YSYEKL. The CDR3 runs to 17 residues. Here the CDR3 DNA reads TGCGCCAGCAGCTCAGATAAAACAGGTTATAGCAATCAGCCCCAGCATTTT. Protein sequence: CASSSDKTGYSNQPQHF.

V is TRBV24-1 and J is TRBJ2-1; TRBD2 is a possible D gene (5 bases). This CDR3 contains 14 residues. Trimming removed 7 bases at V and 6 bases at J, with 15 bases between. Looked up from germline, CDR1 is KGHDR and CDR2 is SFDVKD. DNA of the CDR3: TGTGCCACCAGCGAACGAGGGAGACGCAATGAGCAGTTCTTC. Translated: CATSERGRRNEQFF.

Here the CDR3 reads CASSTRLRQGGTGELFF. The CDR3 nucleotides are TGTGCCAGCAGTACGCGTTTGAGACAGGGGGGCACCGGGGAGCTGTTTTTT. The genes are TRBV27 and TRBJ2-2; 9 bases agree with TRBD1. The germline V gene has CDR1 MNHEY and CDR2 SMNVEV (reference sequence). Trimming removed 5 bases from V and 4 bases from J; junction bases left unmatched: 11. This CDR3 region has 17 residues.

Only a few counts were recorded for this clone. The chain links TRBV6-2 or TRBV6-3 to TRBJ1-5; D may be TRBD1 (6 bases). V lost 5 bases and J lost 3, with 20 bases in between. The germline gives CDR1 MNHEY, CDR2 SVGEGT. The CDR3 spans 17 residues. CDR3 coding DNA: TGTGCCAGCAGTCTAATACCAAAGACAGGTTCCAATCAGCCCCAGCATTTT. Protein product: CASSLIPKTGSNQPQHF.

This clone has just one count. Other DNA sequences of this sample code for an identical CDR3. The chain carries TRBV6-5 and TRBJ1-1, with no clear D. Trimming shortened V by 6 bases and J by 0 bases, and 8 bases separated the two germline ends. Germline V gene lookup returns CDR1 MNHEY and CDR2 SVGAGI. This CDR3 is 13 amino acids long. The CDR3: CASSRGMNTEAFF. DNA of the CDR3: TGTGCCAGCAGCCGCGGAATGAACACTGAAGCTTTCTTT.

The V call is TRBV7-6, the J call TRBJ2-1, with D possibly TRBD2 on 5 matching bases. V lost 5 bases and J lost 4, with 12 bases in between. This CDR3 region has 14 residues. Looked up from germline, CDR1 is SGHVS and CDR2 is FNYEAQ. The CDR3 is CASSQPGDYNEQFF. The CDR3 DNA reads TGTGCCAGCAGCCAACCCGGGGATTACAATGAGCAGTTCTTC.

The J gene is TRBJ2-1, the V gene TRBV7-9; tentative D call: TRBD2 (5 bases). CDR1 is SEHNR, CDR2 FQNEAQ, per germline (reference sequence). The CDR3 consists of 17 residues. Trimming took 0 bases from V and 0 from J, leaving 12 bases between them. The CDR3 DNA sequence: TGTGCCAGCAGCTTAGCGAGGGCGGAGATCTCCTACAATGAGCAGTTCTTC. It codes for CASSLARAEISYNEQFF. Looking up the rest from reference TRBV7-9 and TRBJ2-1 gives the full variable domain: DTGVSQNPRHKITKRGQNVTFRCDPISEHNRLYWYRQTLGQGPEFLTYFQNEAQLEKSRLLSDRFSAERPKGSFSTLEIQRTEQGDSAMYLCASSLARAEISYNEQFFGPGTRLTVL.

The chain uses TRBV6-1 and TRBJ1-6; D is unclear. Germline CDR1 MNHNS, CDR2 SASEGT. Trimming left V 4 bases short and J 5 bases short, with 21 bases between. The CDR3 covers 18 residues. The CDR3 DNA sequence: TGTGCCAGCAGTGCCCTTCCTGGTACCAGGTACCATAATTCACCCCTCCACTTT. Its translation: CASSALPGTRYHNSPLHF.

This clone has a handful of counts. The V call is TRBV18, the J call TRBJ2-1, with D possibly matching TRBD2 (5 bases). The CDR3 runs 14 residues. CDR1 and CDR2 from the germline V gene are KGHSH and LQKENI. V was clipped by 7 bases and J by 6 bases, with 16 bases between them. CDR3 coding DNA: TGTGCCAGCTTTGATCGAGGACTCCTCAATGAGCAGTTCTTC. Its translation is CASFDRGLLNEQFF.

CDR3 region: CASSEQEQPQHF. The CDR3 nucleotides are TGTGCCAGCAGTGAACAGGAGCAGCCCCAGCATTTT. The chain uses TRBV28 and TRBJ1-5; tentatively, D is TRBD1 (5 bases). Trimming cost V 5 bases and J 7 bases, with 9 bases left between them. The CDR3 consists of 12 residues. The germline CDR1 and CDR2 sequences are MDHEN and SYDVKM.

The sample holds one count of this clone. The chain recombines TRBV5-6 with TRBJ2-5, with 11 bases that match TRBD1. The CDR3 contains 16 residues. Germline V gene data show CDR1 as SGHDT and CDR2 as YYEEEE. V was clipped by 3 bases and J by 5 bases; unmatched bases: 9. CDR3 region: CASSSYGQGALETQYF. As DNA, the CDR3 is TGTGCCAGCAGCTCCTACGGACAGGGGGCTTTGGAGACCCAGTACTTC.

This chain connects TRBV5-4 to TRBJ2-5; TRBD2 matches at 12 bases. V lost 4 bases to trimming and J lost 5 bases; unmatched junction nucleotides: 12. This CDR3 is 17 amino acids long. Germline CDR1 is SGHNT and CDR2 is YYREEE (reference sequence). In DNA, the CDR3 is TGTGCCAGCAGCCTGGGGGGACTAGCGGGCCGTCCGGAGACCCAGTACTTC. It translates to CASSLGGLAGRPETQYF.

This clone turned up a few times. This chain uses TRBV5-6 with TRBJ1-3; 8 nucleotides align to TRBD1. The V and J ends lost 4 bases and 2 bases, in that order; junction bases with no gene match: 11. Per the germline V gene, CDR1 is SGHDT and CDR2 is YYEEEE. The CDR3 runs to 17 residues. This chain's CDR3 is CASSPGQGGSPGNTIYF. CDR3 bases: TGTGCCAGCAGCCCCGGACAGGGAGGGTCCCCTGGAAACACCATATATTTT.

This rearrangement joins TRBV9 to TRBJ2-3; 7 bases are shared with TRBD1. Germline CDR1 reads SGDLS; CDR2 reads YYNGEE. V dropped 1 base and J dropped 1; count of bases not matched to a gene: 9. This CDR3 is built from 17 residues. CDR3 region: CASSVPRTGPRTDTQYF. The DNA of the CDR3 is TGTGCCAGCAGCGTACCCCGGACAGGACCCCGCACAGATACGCAGTATTTT.